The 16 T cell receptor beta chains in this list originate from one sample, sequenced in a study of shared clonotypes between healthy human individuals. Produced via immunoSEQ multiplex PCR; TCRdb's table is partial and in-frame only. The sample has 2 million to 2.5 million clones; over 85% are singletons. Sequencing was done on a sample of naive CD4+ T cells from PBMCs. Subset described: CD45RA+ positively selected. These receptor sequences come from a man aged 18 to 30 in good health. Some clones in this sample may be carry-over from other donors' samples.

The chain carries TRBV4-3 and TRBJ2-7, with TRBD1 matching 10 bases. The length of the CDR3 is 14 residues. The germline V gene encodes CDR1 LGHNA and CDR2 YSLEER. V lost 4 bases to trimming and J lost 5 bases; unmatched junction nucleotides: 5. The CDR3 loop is CASSLDRGSDEQYF. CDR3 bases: TGCGCCAGCAGCCTGGACAGGGGGAGCGACGAGCAGTACTTC.

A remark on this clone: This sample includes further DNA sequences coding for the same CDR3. Here the CDR3 DNA reads TGTGCCAGCAGTTCGGACTCCTATGGCTACACCTTC. Translation: CASSSDSYGYTF. This sequence joins TRBV28 and TRBJ1-2; the D is unclear. V lost 4 bases and J lost 4, with 7 bases in between. The CDR3 loop spans 12 amino acids. Germline V gene data show CDR1 as MDHEN and CDR2 as SYDVKM.

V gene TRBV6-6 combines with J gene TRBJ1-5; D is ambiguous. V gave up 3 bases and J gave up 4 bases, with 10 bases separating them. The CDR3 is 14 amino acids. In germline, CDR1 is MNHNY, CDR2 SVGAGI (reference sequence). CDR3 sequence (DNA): TGTGCCAGCAGTTATTTGTCGGTTAATCAGCCCCAGCATTTT. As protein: CASSYLSVNQPQHF.

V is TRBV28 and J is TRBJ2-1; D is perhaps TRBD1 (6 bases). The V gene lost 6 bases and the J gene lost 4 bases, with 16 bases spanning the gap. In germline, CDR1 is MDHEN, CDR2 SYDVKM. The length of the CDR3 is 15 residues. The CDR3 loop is CASSPTGTRYNEQFF. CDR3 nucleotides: TGTGCCAGCAGCCCTACCGGGACAAGGTACAATGAGCAGTTCTTC.

CDR3: CASSLTGGSTDTQYF. The DNA for the CDR3 is TGTGCCAGCAGCTTGACGGGGGGTAGCACAGATACGCAGTATTTT. The V and J genes are TRBV5-5 and TRBJ2-3, with 7 bases lining up with TRBD2. There are 15 residues in the CDR3. Per the germline V gene, CDR1 is SGHKS and CDR2 is YYEKEE (reference sequence). V lost 1 base and J lost 0; bases outside the gene matches: 2.

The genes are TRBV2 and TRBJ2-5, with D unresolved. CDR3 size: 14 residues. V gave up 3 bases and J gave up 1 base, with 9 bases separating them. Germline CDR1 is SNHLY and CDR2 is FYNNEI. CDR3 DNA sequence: TGTGCCAGCAGTGATAGACGGAGCCAAGAGACCCAGTACTTC. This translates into CASSDRRSQETQYF. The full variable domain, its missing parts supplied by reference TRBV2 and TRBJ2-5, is EPEVTQTPSHQVTQMGQEVILRCVPISNHLYFYWYRQILGQKVEFLVSFYNNEISEKSEIFDDQFSVERPDGSNFTLKIRSTKLEDSAMYFCASSDRRSQETQYFGPGTRLLVL.

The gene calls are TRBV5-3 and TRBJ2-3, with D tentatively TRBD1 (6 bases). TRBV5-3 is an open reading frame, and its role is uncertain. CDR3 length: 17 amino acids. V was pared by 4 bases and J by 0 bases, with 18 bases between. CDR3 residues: CARSKGKMTGSTDTQYF. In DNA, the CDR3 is TGTGCCAGAAGCAAGGGAAAAATGACAGGTAGCACAGATACGCAGTATTTT.

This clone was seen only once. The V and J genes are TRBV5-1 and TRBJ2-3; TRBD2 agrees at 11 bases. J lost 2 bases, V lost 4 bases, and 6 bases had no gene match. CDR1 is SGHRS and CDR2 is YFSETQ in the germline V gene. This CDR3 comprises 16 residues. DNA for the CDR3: TGCGCCAGCAGCATCCCGACTAGCGGGAACACAGATACGCAGTATTTT. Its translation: CASSIPTSGNTDTQYF. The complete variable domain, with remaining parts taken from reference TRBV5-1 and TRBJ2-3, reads KAGVTQTPRYLIKTRGQQVTLSCSPISGHRSVSWYQQTPGQGLQFLFEYFSETQRNKGNFPGRFSGRQFSNSRSEMNVSTLELGDSALYLCASSIPTSGNTDTQYFGPGTRLTVL.

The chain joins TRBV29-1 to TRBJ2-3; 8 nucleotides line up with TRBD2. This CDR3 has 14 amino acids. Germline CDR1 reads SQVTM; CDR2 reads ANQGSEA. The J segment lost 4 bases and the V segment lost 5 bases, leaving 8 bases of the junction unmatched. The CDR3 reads CSVSGGPLPDTQYF. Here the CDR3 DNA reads TGCAGCGTTTCGGGAGGGCCCCTCCCAGATACGCAGTATTTT.

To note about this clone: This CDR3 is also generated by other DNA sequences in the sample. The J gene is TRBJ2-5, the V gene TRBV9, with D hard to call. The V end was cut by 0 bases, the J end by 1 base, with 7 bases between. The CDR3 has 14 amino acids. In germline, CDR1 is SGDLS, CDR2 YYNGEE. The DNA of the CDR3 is TGTGCCAGCAGCGTAGGGCGCCTCCAAGAGACCCAGTACTTC. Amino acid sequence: CASSVGRLQETQYF.

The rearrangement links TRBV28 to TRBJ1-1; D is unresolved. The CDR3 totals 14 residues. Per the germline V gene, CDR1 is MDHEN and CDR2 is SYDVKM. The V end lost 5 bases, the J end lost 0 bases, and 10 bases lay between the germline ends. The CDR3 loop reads CASSPGRMNTEAFF. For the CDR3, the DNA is TGTGCCAGCAGTCCCGGAAGGATGAACACTGAAGCTTTCTTT.

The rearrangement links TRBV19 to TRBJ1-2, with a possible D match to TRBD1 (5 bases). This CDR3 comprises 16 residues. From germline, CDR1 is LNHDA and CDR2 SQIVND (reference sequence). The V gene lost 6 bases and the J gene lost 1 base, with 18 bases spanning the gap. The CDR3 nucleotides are TGTGCCAGTAGATATATGGGGACCGATGTTAACTATGGCTACACCTTC. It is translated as CASRYMGTDVNYGYTF.

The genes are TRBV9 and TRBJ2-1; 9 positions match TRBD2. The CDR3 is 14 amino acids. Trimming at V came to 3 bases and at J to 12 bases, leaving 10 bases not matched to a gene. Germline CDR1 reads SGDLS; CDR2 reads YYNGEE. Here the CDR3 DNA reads TGTGCCAGCAGCGAATCGCGGGGGGGCGGACCGCAGTTCTTC. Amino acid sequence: CASSESRGGGPQFF.

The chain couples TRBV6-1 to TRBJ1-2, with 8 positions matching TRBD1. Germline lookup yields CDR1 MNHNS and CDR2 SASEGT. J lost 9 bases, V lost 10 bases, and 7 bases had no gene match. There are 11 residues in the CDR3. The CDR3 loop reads CATGQGLSYTF. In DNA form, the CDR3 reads TGTGCCACCGGACAGGGATTGAGCTACACCTTC.

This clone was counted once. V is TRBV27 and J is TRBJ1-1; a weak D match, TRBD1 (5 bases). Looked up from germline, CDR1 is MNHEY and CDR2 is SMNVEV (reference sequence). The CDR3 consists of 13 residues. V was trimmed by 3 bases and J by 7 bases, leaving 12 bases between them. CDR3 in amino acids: CASSLAGGGEAFF. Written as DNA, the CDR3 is TGTGCCAGCAGTTTGGCGGGGGGGGGTGAAGCTTTCTTT.

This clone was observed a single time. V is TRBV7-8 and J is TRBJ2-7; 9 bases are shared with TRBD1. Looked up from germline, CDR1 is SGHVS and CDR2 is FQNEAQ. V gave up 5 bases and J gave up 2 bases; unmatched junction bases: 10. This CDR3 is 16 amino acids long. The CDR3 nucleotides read TGTGCCAGCAGCAAATTCCAGGGACAGGGCCCCTACGAGCAGTACTTC. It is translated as CASSKFQGQGPYEQYF.